This T cell receptor beta chain was profiled in a study of T cell responses to AZD1222 COVID-19 vaccine. General observations from the study: The sample set comprised mostly white British donors with more females, and clonal diversity was possibly underestimated. Only a handful of AZD1222 recipients, roughly six in all, had baseline seropositivity.

As concerns this clone: What it binds is unknown.

The data were produced by immunoSEQ multiplex PCR, yet TCRdb's version contains in-frame clones alone and is incomplete. Of about 69,000 clones in the sample, 80% were seen once. Trimming at V came to 3 bases and at J to 1 base, leaving 2 bases not matched to a gene. In germline, CDR1 is LGHDT, CDR2 YNNKEL (reference sequence). This CDR3 is 14 amino acids long. The receptor's source is an adult who received the AZD1222 COVID-19 vaccine. The material sequenced was peripheral blood, taken 28 days after the second AZD1222 dose. This rearrangement joins TRBV3-1 (or the pseudogene TRBV3-2) to TRBJ1-2, with TRBD1 matching 7 bases. CDR3 coding DNA: TGTGCCAGCAGCCACCAGGGGGTTAACTATGGCTACACCTTC. Protein sequence: CASSHQGVNYGYTF.